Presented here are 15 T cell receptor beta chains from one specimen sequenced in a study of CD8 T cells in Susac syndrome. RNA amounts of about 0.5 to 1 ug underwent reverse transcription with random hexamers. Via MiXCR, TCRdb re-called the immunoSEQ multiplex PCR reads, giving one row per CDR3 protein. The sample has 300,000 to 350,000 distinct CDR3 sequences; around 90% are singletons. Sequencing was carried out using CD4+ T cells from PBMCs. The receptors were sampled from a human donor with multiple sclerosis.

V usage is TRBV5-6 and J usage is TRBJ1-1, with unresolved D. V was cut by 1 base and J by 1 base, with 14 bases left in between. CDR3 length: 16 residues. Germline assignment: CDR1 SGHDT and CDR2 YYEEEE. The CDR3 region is CASSLNAGLSNTEAFF. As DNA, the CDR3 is TGTGCCAGCAGCTTGAACGCCGGACTCTCGAACACTGAAGCTTTCTTT.

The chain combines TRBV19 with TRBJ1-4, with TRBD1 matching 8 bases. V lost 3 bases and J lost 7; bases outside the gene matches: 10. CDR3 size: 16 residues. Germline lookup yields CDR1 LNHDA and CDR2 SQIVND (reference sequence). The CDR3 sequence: CASSIQPGQASEKLFF. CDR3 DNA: TGTGCCAGTAGTATTCAGCCGGGACAGGCAAGTGAAAAACTGTTTTTT.

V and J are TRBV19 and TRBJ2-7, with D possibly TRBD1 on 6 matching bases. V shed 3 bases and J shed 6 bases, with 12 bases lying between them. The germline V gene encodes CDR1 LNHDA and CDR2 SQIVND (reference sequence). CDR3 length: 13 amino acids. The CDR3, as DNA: TGTGCCAGTAGTATTATCAGGGGCGGCGAGCAGTACTTC. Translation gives CASSIIRGGEQYF.

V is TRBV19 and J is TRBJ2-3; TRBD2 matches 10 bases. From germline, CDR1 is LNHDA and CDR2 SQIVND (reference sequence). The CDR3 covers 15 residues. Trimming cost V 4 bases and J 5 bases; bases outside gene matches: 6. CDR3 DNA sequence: TGTGCCAGTAGTAAATACAGCGGGAGGGGAGATACGCAGTATTTT. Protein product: CASSKYSGRGDTQYF.

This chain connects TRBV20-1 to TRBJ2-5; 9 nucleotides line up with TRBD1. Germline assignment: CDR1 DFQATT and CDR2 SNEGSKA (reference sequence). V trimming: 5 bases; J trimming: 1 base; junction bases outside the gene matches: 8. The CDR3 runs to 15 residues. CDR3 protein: CSAPGQGRAQETQYF. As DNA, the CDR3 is TGCAGTGCTCCGGGACAGGGAAGGGCCCAAGAGACCCAGTACTTC.

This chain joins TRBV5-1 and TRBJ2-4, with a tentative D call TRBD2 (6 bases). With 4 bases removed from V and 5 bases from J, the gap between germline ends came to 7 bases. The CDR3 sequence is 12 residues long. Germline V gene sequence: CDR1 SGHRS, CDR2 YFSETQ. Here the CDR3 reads CASSGEENIQYF. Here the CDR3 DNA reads TGCGCCAGCAGCGGGGAGGAAAACATTCAGTACTTC.

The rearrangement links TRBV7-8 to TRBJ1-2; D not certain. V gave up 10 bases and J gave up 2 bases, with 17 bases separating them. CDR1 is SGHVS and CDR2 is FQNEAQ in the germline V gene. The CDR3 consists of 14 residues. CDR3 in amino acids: CATERAQLNYGYTF. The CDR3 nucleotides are TGTGCCACGGAGAGGGCCCAGTTGAACTATGGCTACACCTTC.

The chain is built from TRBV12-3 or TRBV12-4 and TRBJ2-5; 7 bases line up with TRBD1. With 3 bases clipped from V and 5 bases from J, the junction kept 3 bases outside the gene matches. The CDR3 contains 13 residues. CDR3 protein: CASSFNRGETQYF. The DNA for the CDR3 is TGTGCCAGCAGTTTCAACAGGGGCGAGACCCAGTACTTC.

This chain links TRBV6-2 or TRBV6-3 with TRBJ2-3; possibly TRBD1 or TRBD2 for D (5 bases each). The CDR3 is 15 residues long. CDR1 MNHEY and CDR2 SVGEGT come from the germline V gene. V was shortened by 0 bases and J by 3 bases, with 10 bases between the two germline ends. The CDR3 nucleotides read TGTGCCAGCAGTTACTCGAGGGGCTTGACAGATACGCAGTATTTT. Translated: CASSYSRGLTDTQYF.

The CDR3 region has the DNA TGCGCCAGCAGCCTCCAACTCGGGCAAGAGACCCAGTACTTC. This sequence encodes CASSLQLGQETQYF. The chain couples TRBV5-1 to TRBJ2-5; D is undetermined. Germline V lookup: CDR1 SGHRS, CDR2 YFSETQ. Trimming shortened V by 4 bases and J by 2 bases, and 12 bases separated the two germline ends. This CDR3 has 14 residues.

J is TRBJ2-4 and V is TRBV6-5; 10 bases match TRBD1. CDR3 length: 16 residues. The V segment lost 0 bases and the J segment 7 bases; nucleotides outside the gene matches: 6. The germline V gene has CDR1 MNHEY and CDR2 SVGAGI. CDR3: CASSYSMTGGSNIQYF. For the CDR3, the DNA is TGTGCCAGCAGTTACTCGATGACAGGGGGCAGTAACATTCAGTACTTC.

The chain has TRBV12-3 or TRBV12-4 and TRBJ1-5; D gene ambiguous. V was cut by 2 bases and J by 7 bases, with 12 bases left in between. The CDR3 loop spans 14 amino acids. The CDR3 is CASSLSNSGQPQHF. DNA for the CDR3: TGTGCCAGCAGTTTATCCAACTCTGGCCAGCCCCAGCATTTT.

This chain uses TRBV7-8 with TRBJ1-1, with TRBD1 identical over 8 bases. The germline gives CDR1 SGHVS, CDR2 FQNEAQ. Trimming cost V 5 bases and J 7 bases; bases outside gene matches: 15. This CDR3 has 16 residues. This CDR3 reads CASSARSGGGVSEAFF. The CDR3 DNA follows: TGTGCCAGCAGCGCCCGGTCAGGGGGCGGGGTGAGTGAAGCTTTCTTT.

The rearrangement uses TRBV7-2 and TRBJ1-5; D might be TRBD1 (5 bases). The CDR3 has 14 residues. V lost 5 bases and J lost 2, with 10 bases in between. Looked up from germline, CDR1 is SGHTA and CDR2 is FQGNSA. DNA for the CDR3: TGTGCCAGCAGCCCTGACAGTCGCAATCAGCCCCAGCATTTT. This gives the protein CASSPDSRNQPQHF.

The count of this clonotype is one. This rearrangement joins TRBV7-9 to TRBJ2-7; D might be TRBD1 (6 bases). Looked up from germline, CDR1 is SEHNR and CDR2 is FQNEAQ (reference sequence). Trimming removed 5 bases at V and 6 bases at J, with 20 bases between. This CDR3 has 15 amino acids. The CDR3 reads CASSTRQAVLSEQYF. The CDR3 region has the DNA TGTGCCAGCAGCACTCGACAGGCGGTGTTGAGCGAGCAGTACTTC.